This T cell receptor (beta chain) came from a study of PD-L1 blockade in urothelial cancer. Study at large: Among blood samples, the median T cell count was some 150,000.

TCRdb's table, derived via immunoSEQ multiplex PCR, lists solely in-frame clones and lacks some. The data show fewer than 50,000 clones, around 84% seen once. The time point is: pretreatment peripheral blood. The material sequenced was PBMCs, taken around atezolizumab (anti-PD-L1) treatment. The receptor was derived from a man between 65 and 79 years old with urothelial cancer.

This CDR3 reads CASSEDVGWETQYF. The CDR3 DNA reads as TGTGCCAGCAGTGAAGATGTGGGCTGGGAGACCCAGTACTTC. This chain links TRBV25-1 with TRBJ2-5; D uncertain. Germline lookup yields CDR1 MGHDK and CDR2 SYGVNS. The V and J ends lost 2 bases and 5 bases respectively, with 12 bases between them. This CDR3 contains 14 residues.